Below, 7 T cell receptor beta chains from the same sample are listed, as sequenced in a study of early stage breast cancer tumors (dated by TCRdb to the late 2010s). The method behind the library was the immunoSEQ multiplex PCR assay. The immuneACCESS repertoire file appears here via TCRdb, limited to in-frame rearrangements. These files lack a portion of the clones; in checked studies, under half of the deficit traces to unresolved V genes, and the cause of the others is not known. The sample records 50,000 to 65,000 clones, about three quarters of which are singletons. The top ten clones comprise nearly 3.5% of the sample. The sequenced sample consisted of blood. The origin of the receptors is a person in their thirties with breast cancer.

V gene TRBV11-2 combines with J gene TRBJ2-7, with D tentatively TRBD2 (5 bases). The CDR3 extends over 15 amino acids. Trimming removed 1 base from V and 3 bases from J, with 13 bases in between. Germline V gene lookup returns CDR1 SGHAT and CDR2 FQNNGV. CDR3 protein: CASSLGLAVGYEQYF. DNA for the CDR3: TGTGCCAGCAGCTTAGGGCTAGCCGTGGGCTACGAGCAGTACTTC.

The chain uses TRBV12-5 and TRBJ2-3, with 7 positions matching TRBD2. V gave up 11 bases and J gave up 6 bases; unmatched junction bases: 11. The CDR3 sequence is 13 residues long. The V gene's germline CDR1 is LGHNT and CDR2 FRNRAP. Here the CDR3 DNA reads TGTGCTGGGGGGGGAGGGAATCTGGATACGCAGTATTTT. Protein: CAGGGGNLDTQYF.

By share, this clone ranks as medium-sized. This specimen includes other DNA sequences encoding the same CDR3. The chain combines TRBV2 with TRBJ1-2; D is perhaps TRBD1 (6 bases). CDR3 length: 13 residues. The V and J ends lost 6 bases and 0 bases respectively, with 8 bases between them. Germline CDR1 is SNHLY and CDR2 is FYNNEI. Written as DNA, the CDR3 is TGTGCCAGCAGGGACAGACCTAACTATGGCTACACCTTC. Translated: CASRDRPNYGYTF.

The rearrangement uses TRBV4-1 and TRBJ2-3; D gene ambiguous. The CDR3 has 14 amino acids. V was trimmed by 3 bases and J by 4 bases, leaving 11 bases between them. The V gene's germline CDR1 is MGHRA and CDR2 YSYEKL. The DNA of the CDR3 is TGCGCCAGCAGCCATAGGTTCGCGGCAGATACGCAGTATTTT. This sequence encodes CASSHRFAADTQYF.

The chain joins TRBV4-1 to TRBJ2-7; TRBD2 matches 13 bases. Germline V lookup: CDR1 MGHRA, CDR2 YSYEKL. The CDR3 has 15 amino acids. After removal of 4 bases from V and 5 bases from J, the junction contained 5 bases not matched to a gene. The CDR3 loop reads CASSPGLAGANEQYF. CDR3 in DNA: TGCGCCAGCAGCCCCGGACTAGCGGGAGCCAACGAGCAGTACTTC.

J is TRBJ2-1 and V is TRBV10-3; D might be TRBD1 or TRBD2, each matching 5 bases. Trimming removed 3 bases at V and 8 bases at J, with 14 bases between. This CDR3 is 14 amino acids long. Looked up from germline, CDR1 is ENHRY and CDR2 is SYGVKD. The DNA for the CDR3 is TGTGCCATCAGTGACGGGACGGACGGAGATGAGCAGTTCTTC. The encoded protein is CAISDGTDGDEQFF.

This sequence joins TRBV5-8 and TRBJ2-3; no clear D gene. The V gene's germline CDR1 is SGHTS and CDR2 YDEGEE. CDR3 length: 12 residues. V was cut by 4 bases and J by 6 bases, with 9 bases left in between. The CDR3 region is CASSPARDTQYF. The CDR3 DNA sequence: TGTGCCAGCAGCCCCGCCAGGGATACGCAGTATTTT.